One sample yielded the 31 T cell receptor beta chains listed below, sequenced in a study of blood T cells in healthy people across ages. A second 7 to 11 cycle PCR used barcoded and J-beta primers. TCRdb reanalysed the 5' RACE reads using MiXCR and keeps one entry per CDR3 protein. The sample carries about 770,000 distinct CDR3 sequences, approximately 44% recorded once. The sample comprised blood. The source of these receptors is a man aged 60 to 75 in good health.

This clonotype was detected only a few times. The chain employs TRBV7-2 and TRBJ1-6; D possibly corresponds to TRBD1 (5 bases). This CDR3 spans 14 amino acids. Trimming left V 8 bases short and J 6 bases short, with 14 bases between. CDR1 SGHTA and CDR2 FQGNSA come from the germline V gene. This CDR3 reads CASGRQTFNSPLHF. The CDR3 DNA sequence: TGTGCCAGCGGCCGACAGACCTTTAATTCACCCCTCCACTTT.

This clonotype was observed a few times. J is TRBJ2-7 and V is TRBV7-2, with D uncertain. This CDR3 has 12 amino acids. Trimming took 5 bases from V and 3 from J, leaving 8 bases between them. Germline V gene lookup returns CDR1 SGHTA and CDR2 FQGNSA. In DNA, the CDR3 is TGTGCCAGCAGCCGCACCAACTACGAGCAGTACTTC. It codes for CASSRTNYEQYF.

Only a few counts were recorded for this clonotype. CDR3 amino acids: CASRYRTPYEQYF. The CDR3, as DNA: TGTGCCAGCAGGTACAGGACCCCTTACGAGCAGTACTTC. J is TRBJ2-7 and V is TRBV6-2 or TRBV6-3, with D tentatively TRBD1 (5 bases). Germline assignment: CDR1 MNHEY and CDR2 SVGEGT. The CDR3 extends over 13 amino acids. V lost 6 bases and J lost 4, with 13 bases in between.

Only a few counts were recorded for this clonotype. The rearrangement joins TRBV6-2 or TRBV6-3 to TRBJ2-3; 7 bases match TRBD2. The CDR3 totals 14 residues. The J segment lost 0 bases and the V segment lost 5 bases, leaving 2 bases of the junction unmatched. Looked up from germline, CDR1 is MNHEY and CDR2 is SVGEGT. The DNA for the CDR3 is TGTGCCAGCAGTAATAGCGGGAGCACAGATACGCAGTATTTT. It translates to CASSNSGSTDTQYF.

The chain couples TRBV7-6 to TRBJ1-5; the D gene is possibly TRBD1 (5 bases). V lost 4 bases to trimming and J lost 9 bases, with 16 bases between them. CDR3 size: 14 residues. CDR1 SGHVS and CDR2 FNYEAQ come from the germline V gene. Written as DNA, the CDR3 is TGTGCCAGCAGCTCGGACACATCATTGGGGCCCCAGCATTTT. It encodes CASSSDTSLGPQHF.

The CDR3 loop is CASYRGGLNTEAFF. Written as DNA, the CDR3 is TGCGCCAGCTATAGAGGGGGCTTGAACACTGAAGCTTTCTTT. This chain joins TRBV5-1 and TRBJ1-1; 7 nucleotides agree with TRBD1. Germline values: CDR1 SGHRS, CDR2 YFSETQ. CDR3 length: 14 residues. The ends lost 7 bases at V and 0 bases at J; junction bases unmatched: 6.

DNA of the CDR3: TGCGCCAGCAAATCCGCCGGGGCCAGCTATGGCTACACCTTC. Translation: CASKSAGASYGYTF. The rearrangement uses TRBV5-1 and TRBJ1-2; D is perhaps TRBD1 (5 bases). The V and J ends lost 6 bases and 4 bases respectively, with 16 bases between them. The CDR3 runs 14 residues. In germline, CDR1 is SGHRS, CDR2 YFSETQ.

This clonotype was picked up a small number of times. The gene calls are TRBV6-5 and TRBJ2-1; no reliable D call. This CDR3 has 13 amino acids. Trimming took off 6 bases at V and 4 bases at J, with 10 bases between the two ends. Per the germline V gene, CDR1 is MNHEY and CDR2 is SVGAGI. The CDR3 region has the DNA TGTGCCAGCAGCAATGGGGTTTACAATGAGCAGTTCTTC. The encoded protein is CASSNGVYNEQFF.

The CDR3 sequence is CASSSQQGICTDTQYF. CDR3 in DNA: TGTGCCAGCAGCTCGCAACAGGGCATCTGCACAGATACGCAGTATTTT. This rearrangement joins TRBV11-2 to TRBJ2-3, with D tentatively TRBD1 (6 bases). CDR1 SGHAT and CDR2 FQNNGV come from the germline V gene. Between the trimmed V and J ends, which lost 4 bases and 1 base, there was a span of 15 bases. This CDR3 is 16 amino acids long. Combining the CDR3 with reference TRBV11-2 and TRBJ2-3 gives the whole variable domain EAGVAQSPRYKIIEKRQSVAFWCNPISGHATLYWYQQILGQGPKLLIQFQNNGVVDDSQLPKDRFSAERLKGVDSTLKIQPAKLEDSAVYLCASSSQQGICTDTQYFGPGTRLTVL.

The chain links TRBV3-1 to TRBJ2-7; 7 bases are a match to TRBD1. Germline trimming cut 7 bases from V and 4 bases from J; bases unmatched to any gene: 7. The CDR3 spans 13 residues. The germline CDR1 and CDR2 sequences are LGHDT and YNNKEL (reference sequence). The DNA for the CDR3 is TGTGCCAGCAACAGGGGTCTCGGATACGAGCAGTACTTC. This codes for CASNRGLGYEQYF.

This sequence joins TRBV15 and TRBJ1-6; unclear D gene. Per the germline V gene, CDR1 is LNHNV and CDR2 is YYDKDF (reference sequence). V was pared by 0 bases and J by 10 bases, with 16 bases between. This CDR3 has 16 residues. DNA of the CDR3: TGTGCCACCAGCAGAGATGGATACTTAAGTGAATCACCCCTCCACTTT. This translates into CATSRDGYLSESPLHF. Full variable domain (rest looked up from reference TRBV15 and TRBJ1-6): DAMVIQNPRYQVTQFGKPVTLSCSQTLNHNVMYWYQQKSSQAPKLLFHYYDKDFNNEADTPDNFQSRRPNTSFCFLDIRSPGLGDTAMYLCATSRDGYLSESPLHFGNGTRLTVT.

The chain employs TRBV9 and TRBJ2-1; TRBD2 matches 7 bases. CDR3 length: 15 residues. V was pared by 0 bases and J by 2 bases, with 2 bases of the junction left unmatched. Germline CDR1 is SGDLS and CDR2 is YYNGEE. The CDR3 spells CASSVAGTTYNEQFF. DNA of the CDR3: TGTGCCAGCAGCGTAGCTGGGACTACCTACAATGAGCAGTTCTTC.

This clonotype was seen a few times. This chain joins TRBV6-2 or TRBV6-3 and TRBJ1-6; TRBD1 agrees at 7 bases. This CDR3 has 16 amino acids. Per germline, CDR1 MNHEY and CDR2 SVGEGT. The ends lost 6 bases at V and 0 bases at J; junction bases unmatched: 5. DNA of the CDR3: TGTGCCAGCAGATTGGACAGGAGCTCCTATAATTCACCCCTCCACTTT. Amino acid sequence: CASRLDRSSYNSPLHF.

The genes are TRBV3-1 and TRBJ1-2; the D gene is possibly TRBD1 (5 bases). Germline V gene sequence: CDR1 LGHDT, CDR2 YNNKEL (reference sequence). V gave up 4 bases and J gave up 2 bases, with 14 bases separating them. CDR3 size: 15 residues. The CDR3 nucleotides read TGTGCCAGCAGCCCTACAAGGGACGGAAACTATGGCTACACCTTC. As protein: CASSPTRDGNYGYTF. Filled out from reference TRBV3-1 and TRBJ1-2, the complete variable domain reads DTAVSQTPKYLVTQMGNDKSIKCEQNLGHDTMYWYKQDSKKFLKIMFSYNNKELIINETVPNRFSPKSPDKAHLNLHINSLELGDSAVYFCASSPTRDGNYGYTFGSGTRLTVV.

A note on this clonotype: One end of the junction varies from germline; a read error may be responsible. V and J are TRBV12-3 or TRBV12-4 and TRBJ1-3; D unclear. CDR3 length: 14 residues. The DNA for the CDR3 is TGTGCCAGCAGAACAGTGATCTCTGGAAACACCTTATATTTT. Amino acid sequence: CASRTVISGNTLYF.

This clonotype has a handful of counts. The chain joins TRBV7-2 to TRBJ2-5; perhaps D is TRBD1 or TRBD2 (6 bases each). Trimming left V 1 base short and J 7 bases short, with 13 bases between. Germline V CDR1 and CDR2: SGHTA, FQGNSA. The CDR3 totals 14 residues. The CDR3 is CASSLGRDTGTQYF. CDR3 nucleotide sequence: TGTGCCAGCAGCTTAGGGCGGGACACGGGGACCCAGTACTTC.

V usage is TRBV20-1 and J usage is TRBJ2-7; D remains unclear. V was trimmed by 5 bases and J by 2 bases, leaving 13 bases between them. The CDR3 runs to 13 residues. Germline values: CDR1 DFQATT, CDR2 SNEGSKA (reference sequence). The CDR3: CSARFTAAYEQYF. The CDR3 nucleotides are TGCAGTGCTCGGTTTACGGCAGCCTACGAGCAGTACTTC.

DNA of the CDR3: TGTGCCAGCAGTGGGACAGTAGATACGCAGTATTTT. Translated: CASSGTVDTQYF. This chain uses TRBV2 with TRBJ2-3; possible D gene TRBD1, 6 bases. The germline CDR1 and CDR2 sequences are SNHLY and FYNNEI. V dropped 4 bases and J dropped 5 bases, with 7 bases sitting between them. The CDR3 consists of 12 residues.

Here the CDR3 reads CASSYEGLLYQETQYF. The CDR3 region has the DNA TGTGCCAGCAGTTACGAGGGACTTTTGTACCAAGAGACCCAGTACTTC. The V gene is TRBV6-5, the J gene TRBJ2-4; D is perhaps TRBD2 (6 bases). The DNA end favors TRBJ2-5, so the J call may be wrong. The CDR3 spans 16 residues. Germline values: CDR1 MNHEY, CDR2 SVGAGI.

CDR3 DNA: TGTGCCAGCTCACCACAAACCGGGCAGGGTGGCTACACCTTC. Translation gives CASSPQTGQGGYTF. The J gene is TRBJ1-2, the V gene TRBV18, with D maybe TRBD1 (5 bases). V shed 1 base and J shed 7 bases, with 13 bases lying between them. Per the germline V gene, CDR1 is KGHSH and CDR2 is LQKENI. The length of the CDR3 is 14 residues. Complete variable domain (other parts from reference TRBV18 and TRBJ1-2): NAGVMQNPRHLVRRRGQEARLRCSPMKGHSHVYWYRQLPEEGLKFMVYLQKENIIDESGMPKERFSAEFPKEGPSILRIQQVVRGDSAAYFCASSPQTGQGGYTFGSGTRLTVV.

The chain couples TRBV2 to TRBJ2-7; a weak D match, TRBD1 (6 bases). Germline CDR1 SNHLY, CDR2 FYNNEI. Trimming left V 2 bases short and J 6 bases short, with 14 bases between. This CDR3 spans 14 amino acids. The CDR3 here is CASSELQGSGEQYF. DNA for the CDR3: TGTGCCAGCAGTGAATTACAGGGATCAGGCGAGCAGTACTTC. The variable domain in full, completed from reference TRBV2 and TRBJ2-7, reads EPEVTQTPSHQVTQMGQEVILRCVPISNHLYFYWYRQILGQKVEFLVSFYNNEISEKSEIFDDQFSVERPDGSNFTLKIRSTKLEDSAMYFCASSELQGSGEQYFGPGTRLTVT.

The chain couples TRBV10-3 to TRBJ2-1; no clear D gene. The germline CDR1 and CDR2 sequences are ENHRY and SYGVKD. The V gene lost 5 bases and the J gene lost 8 bases, with 13 bases spanning the gap. The CDR3 extends over 13 amino acids. CDR3 protein: CAISNRVGDEQFF. The CDR3 DNA is TGTGCCATCAGTAACCGGGTCGGTGATGAGCAGTTCTTC.

V and J are TRBV7-6 and TRBJ2-7, with 9 bases lining up with TRBD1. J lost 1 base, V lost 5 bases, and 6 bases had no gene match. CDR3 length equals 15 residues. Looked up from germline, CDR1 is SGHVS and CDR2 is FNYEAQ. CDR3 nucleotides: TGTGCCAGCAGCCCCCAACAGGGGGCTTCCTACGAGCAGTACTTC. It yields the protein CASSPQQGASYEQYF.

In this sample, this clonotype turned up a few times. The rearrangement links TRBV4-2 to TRBJ1-4; D not certain. This CDR3 is built from 17 residues. Germline loops: CDR1 LGHNA, CDR2 YNFKEQ. V gave up 4 bases and J gave up 0 bases, with 15 bases separating them. The CDR3 here is CASSPEGTSSTNEKLFF. DNA of the CDR3: TGTGCCAGCAGCCCAGAGGGCACCTCCTCAACTAATGAAAAACTGTTTTTT.

The rearrangement uses TRBV7-2 and TRBJ1-1; no reliable D call. CDR1 and CDR2 from the germline V gene are SGHTA and FQGNSA. V was clipped by 1 base and J by 4 bases, with 19 bases between them. The CDR3 spans 17 residues. The CDR3 nucleotides read TGTGCCAGCAGCTTAGATGCGTATAGGGAGGTAACCACTGAAGCTTTCTTT. Residues: CASSLDAYREVTTEAFF.

This clonotype has just a few counts. The chain joins TRBV21-1 to TRBJ2-4; the D call in the table, TRBD1, was not verified against the DNA. TRBV21-1 is a known pseudogene. The CDR3 covers 12 residues. CDR3 loop: CASSHQGNIQYF. The DNA of the CDR3 is TGTGCCAGCAGCCACCAGGGTAACATTCAGTACTTC.

There are a few counts of this clonotype. This chain links TRBV3-1 with TRBJ2-1; 9 nucleotides align to TRBD2. The CDR3 loop spans 16 amino acids. Germline V gene data show CDR1 as LGHDT and CDR2 as YNNKEL (reference sequence). J lost 4 bases, V lost 4 bases, and 8 bases had no gene match. CDR3 protein: CASSLERGVLYNEQFF. The DNA for the CDR3 is TGTGCCAGCAGCCTCGAGCGGGGGGTTCTTTACAATGAGCAGTTCTTC.

This chain links TRBV6-6 with TRBJ2-1; TRBD1 aligns across 8 bases. The CDR3 covers 15 residues. Germline V gene sequence: CDR1 MNHNY, CDR2 SVGAGI (reference sequence). V lost 0 bases, J lost 5 bases, and 3 bases stayed unmatched. Here the CDR3 reads CASSYSNRGNNEQFF. CDR3 coding DNA: TGTGCCAGCAGTTACTCGAACAGGGGGAACAATGAGCAGTTCTTC.

The V and J genes are TRBV6-2 or TRBV6-3 and TRBJ2-7; D uncertain. Germline values: CDR1 MNHEY, CDR2 SVGEGT. The CDR3 has 15 residues. V gave up 2 bases and J gave up 2 bases, with 13 bases separating them. CDR3: CASSYERLRAYEQYF. For the CDR3, the DNA is TGTGCCAGCAGTTACGAAAGGCTACGGGCCTACGAGCAGTACTTC.

There are many counts of this clonotype. The chain couples TRBV5-1 to TRBJ1-1; tentative D call: TRBD1 (5 bases). CDR1 is SGHRS, CDR2 YFSETQ, per germline. The CDR3 runs 15 residues. V gave up 1 base and J gave up 2 bases, with 12 bases separating them. The CDR3 bases are TGCGCCAGCAGCTTGATCTTAGGGACCAACACTGAAGCTTTCTTT. Its translation is CASSLILGTNTEAFF. Full variable domain (outside the CDR3, taken from reference TRBV5-1 and TRBJ1-1): KAGVTQTPRYLIKTRGQQVTLSCSPISGHRSVSWYQQTPGQGLQFLFEYFSETQRNKGNFPGRFSGRQFSNSRSEMNVSTLELGDSALYLCASSLILGTNTEAFFGQGTRLTVV.

The chain carries TRBV25-1 and TRBJ1-4; tentative D call: TRBD1 (6 bases). Germline CDR1 and CDR2: MGHDK and SYGVNS. Trimming took 1 base from V and 7 from J, leaving 13 bases between them. The length of the CDR3 is 15 residues. In DNA form, the CDR3 reads TGTGCCAGCAGTGAATTCCGGGGGCTAGGTGAAAAACTGTTTTTT. This gives the protein CASSEFRGLGEKLFF.